The entry below gives a single T cell receptor (beta chain) sequence along with its context. The same CDR3 also results from other DNA sequences found in this sample. The sample comes from a study of shared clonotypes between healthy human individuals. The CDR3 has 13 amino acids. Germline assignment: CDR1 SQVTM and CDR2 ANQGSEA. V lost 4 bases, J lost 0 bases, and 7 bases lay in between. It was across several immunoSEQ plates that each subset's genomic DNA was evenly split. Profiled with immunoSEQ multiplex PCR; TCRdb holds only in-frame clones, not every one. The table includes over 2 million clones, about 90% detected once.

This chain links TRBV29-1 with TRBJ1-3; D uncertain. Sequencing was carried out using naive CD4+ T cells from PBMCs. Indicated subset: CD45RA+ positively selected. This receptor was taken from a man aged 18 to 35 in good health. Some clones in this sample may be carry-over from other donors' samples. This CDR3 reads CSVGQVSGNTIYF. Written as DNA, the CDR3 is TGCAGCGTTGGTCAGGTCTCTGGAAACACCATATATTTT.